The sample holds a few counts of the clone carrying this T cell receptor beta chain. Per the germline V gene, CDR1 is MNHNS and CDR2 is SASEGT. This CDR3 spans 15 amino acids. Trimming took off 6 bases at V and 0 bases at J, with 12 bases between the two ends. TCRdb processed the 5' RACE reads anew with MiXCR; each CDR3 protein has one entry. Among 35,000 to 50,000 distinct CDR3 sequences, less than 8.5% were seen once, and the ten largest hold around 5.1%. This sample was included in a study of early T cells in non-severe SARS-CoV-2 infection. The rearrangement links TRBV6-1 to TRBJ2-1; D not resolved. This receptor was taken from an adult who was a healthcare worker with PCR-confirmed SARS-CoV-2 infection or an uninfected control (not recorded which). The sequenced sample was whole blood. The CDR3 sequence is CASSPTQSSYNEQFF. CDR3 in DNA: TGTGCCAGCAGCCCTACACAGAGCTCCTACAATGAGCAGTTCTTC.